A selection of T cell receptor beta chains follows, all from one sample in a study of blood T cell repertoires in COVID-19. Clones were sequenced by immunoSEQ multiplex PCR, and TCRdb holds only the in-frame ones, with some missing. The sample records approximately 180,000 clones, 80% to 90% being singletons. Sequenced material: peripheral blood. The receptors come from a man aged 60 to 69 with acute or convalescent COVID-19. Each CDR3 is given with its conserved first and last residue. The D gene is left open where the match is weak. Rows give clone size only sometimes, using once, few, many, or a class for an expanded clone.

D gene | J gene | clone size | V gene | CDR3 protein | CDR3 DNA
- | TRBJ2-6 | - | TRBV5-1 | CARSLGVRGLGAGANVLTF | TGCGCCCGCAGCTTGGGGGTCCGGGGGTTGGGCGCTGGGGCCAACGTCCTGACTTTC
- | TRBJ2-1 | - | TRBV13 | CASTPGGKDEQFF | TGTGCCAGCACCCCAGGGGGGAAAGATGAGCAGTTCTTC
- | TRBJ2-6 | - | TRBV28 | CASSSSRLVFSGANVLTF | TGTGCCAGCAGTTCATCCCGACTAGTGTTCTCTGGGGCCAACGTCCTGACTTTC
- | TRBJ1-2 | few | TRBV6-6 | CASSPDSYNYGYTF | TGTGCCAGCAGTCCGGACAGCTACAACTATGGCTACACCTTC
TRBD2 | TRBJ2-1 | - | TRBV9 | CASSVVASGNNEQFF | TGTGCCAGCAGCGTAGTGGCTAGCGGGAACAATGAGCAGTTCTTC
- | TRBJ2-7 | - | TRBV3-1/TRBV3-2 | CASSRPISGTPAEQYF | TGTGCCAGCAGCCGTCCGATTTCGGGAACCCCAGCCGAGCAGTACTTC
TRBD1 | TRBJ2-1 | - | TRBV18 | CASSPRQGATGEQFF | TGTGCCAGCTCACCACGACAGGGGGCAACTGGTGAGCAGTTCTTC
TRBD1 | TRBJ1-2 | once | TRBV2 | CASSERQGTTYGYTF | TGTGCCAGCAGTGAACGACAGGGAACCACTTATGGCTACACCTTC
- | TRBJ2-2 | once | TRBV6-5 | CASSYETNTGELFF | TGTGCCAGCAGTTACGAGACTAACACCGGGGAGCTGTTTTTT
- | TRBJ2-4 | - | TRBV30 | CAWSQGGNIQYF | TGTGCCTGGAGTCAGGGGGGAAACATTCAGTACTTC
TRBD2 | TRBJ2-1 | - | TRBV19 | CASSIGASGGNEQFF | TGTGCCAGTAGTATAGGCGCTAGCGGGGGGAATGAGCAGTTCTTC
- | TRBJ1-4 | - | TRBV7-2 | CASSLKSSGFTNEKLFF | TGTGCCAGCAGCTTAAAATCTTCGGGGTTCACTAATGAAAAACTGTTTTTT
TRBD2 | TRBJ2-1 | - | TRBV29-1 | CSGGLAGPNEQFF | TGCAGCGGAGGACTAGCGGGACCCAATGAGCAGTTCTTC
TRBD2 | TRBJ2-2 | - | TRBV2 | CASSAGTSGRRGELFF | TGTGCCAGCAGCGCGGGGACTAGCGGGAGGCGGGGGGAGCTGTTTTTT
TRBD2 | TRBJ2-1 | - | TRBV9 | CASSALAGGHYNEQFF | TGTGCCAGCAGCGCTTTAGCGGGAGGTCACTACAATGAGCAGTTCTTC
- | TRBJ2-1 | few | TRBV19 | CASTGASGLYNEQFF | TGTGCCAGTACGGGGGCTAGCGGTCTCTACAATGAGCAGTTCTTC
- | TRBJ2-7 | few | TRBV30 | CAWTLSSYEQYF | TGTGCCTGGACTCTCAGCTCCTACGAGCAGTACTTC
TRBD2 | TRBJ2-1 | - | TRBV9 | CASSVEGSGSYEQFF | TGTGCCAGCAGCGTAGAAGGTAGCGGGAGCTATGAGCAGTTCTTC
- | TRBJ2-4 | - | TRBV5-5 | CASSLDFGKNIQYF | TGTGCCAGCAGCTTGGACTTTGGCAAAAACATTCAGTACTTC
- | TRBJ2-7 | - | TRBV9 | CASSVGEWSSDPYEQYF | TGTGCCAGCAGCGTAGGGGAGTGGTCCAGCGATCCCTACGAGCAGTACTTC
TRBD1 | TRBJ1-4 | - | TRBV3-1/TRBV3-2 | CASSTPGTGEEKLFF | TGTGCCAGCAGCACTCCCGGGACAGGGGAGGAAAAACTGTTTTTT
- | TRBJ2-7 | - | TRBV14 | CASSAHKEQYF | TGTGCCAGCAGCGCCCACAAAGAGCAGTACTTC
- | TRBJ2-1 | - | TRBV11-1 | CASQAAINNEQFF | TGTGCCAGCCAAGCGGCTATCAACAATGAGCAGTTCTTC
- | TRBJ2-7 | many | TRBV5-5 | CASSPWTGGDEQYF | TGTGCCAGCAGCCCCTGGACAGGAGGGGACGAGCAGTACTTC
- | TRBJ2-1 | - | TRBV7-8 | CASSKGDYNEQFF | TGTGCCAGCAGCAAAGGGGACTACAATGAGCAGTTCTTC
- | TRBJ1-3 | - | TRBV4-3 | CASSQEPGAGNTIYF | TGCGCCAGCAGCCAAGAGCCAGGGGCTGGAAACACCATATATTTT
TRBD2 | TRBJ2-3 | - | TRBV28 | CASSFPASGGDTQYF | TGTGCCAGCAGTTTTCCGGCTAGCGGAGGAGATACGCAGTATTTT
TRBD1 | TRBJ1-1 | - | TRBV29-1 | CSVRDRVFGTEAFF | TGCAGCGTGAGGGACAGGGTTTTTGGCACTGAAGCTTTCTTT
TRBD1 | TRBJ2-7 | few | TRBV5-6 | CASSHPRDSPPRSYEQYF | TGTGCCAGCAGCCACCCTAGGGACAGTCCTCCAAGGTCCTACGAGCAGTACTTC
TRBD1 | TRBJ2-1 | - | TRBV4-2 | CASSQEWGQGAGNEQFF | TGTGCCAGCAGCCAAGAGTGGGGACAGGGGGCTGGGAATGAGCAGTTCTTC
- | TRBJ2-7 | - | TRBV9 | CASSPRGSGNYEQYF | TGTGCCAGCAGCCCCCGAGGTAGCGGAAACTACGAGCAGTACTTC
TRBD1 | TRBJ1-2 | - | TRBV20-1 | CKKQGDYGYTF | TGCAAGAAACAGGGGGACTATGGCTACACCTTC
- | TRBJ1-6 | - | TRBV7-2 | CASSLKPPGDSPLHF | TGTGCCAGCAGCTTAAAGCCCCCGGGGGATTCACCCCTCCACTTT
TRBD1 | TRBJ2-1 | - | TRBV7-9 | CASSPGQALTAYNEQFF | TGTGCCAGCAGCCCTGGACAGGCCCTAACCGCCTACAATGAGCAGTTCTTC